The rows below give T cell receptor beta chains drawn from one sample of a study of blood T cell repertoires in COVID-19. TCRdb's copy holds only in-frame clones and misses some; the assay was immunoSEQ multiplex PCR. Among 250,000 to 300,000 clones, roughly 90% were seen once, and the ten largest hold approximately 2%. Sequenced material: peripheral blood. Receptor source: a man aged 30 to 39 with active or convalescent COVID-19. Each CDR3 is given with its conserved first and last residue.

length: 15; V: TRBV6-5; CDR3: CASVVRQGAGNTIYF
length: 15; V: TRBV2; CDR3: CASRQMTGSNTEAFF
length: 14; V: TRBV9; CDR3: CASSDQGSVQPQHF
length: 15; V: TRBV10-1; CDR3: CASSESWTGQETQYF
length: 16; V: TRBV18; CDR3: CASSPIRELGTGELFF
length: 15; V: TRBV6-2/TRBV6-3; CDR3: CASSSVDRVFSPLHF
length: 13; V: TRBV9; CDR3: CASSVAVNTEAFF
length: 17; V: TRBV19; CDR3: CASSTGSGVRERDEQYF
length: 17; V: TRBV3-1/TRBV3-2; CDR3: CASSQVSLLAGGDEQYF
length: 11; V: TRBV20-1; CDR3: CSASGGIEQYF
length: 13; V: TRBV19; CDR3: CASSFQSNSPLHF
length: 14; V: TRBV18; CDR3: CASSRGQLQETQYF
length: 15; V: TRBV5-4; CDR3: CASSLREQSRYGYTF
length: 14; V: TRBV6-4; CDR3: CASSEHGGSYGYTF
length: 12; V: TRBV2; CDR3: CASRYSNYGYTF
length: 13; V: TRBV6-6; CDR3: CASRQGANSPLHF
length: 14; V: TRBV18; CDR3: CASSPPRDRAEAFF
length: 16; V: TRBV10-1; CDR3: CASSEVSGQGAWEQFF
length: 14; V: TRBV3-1/TRBV3-2; CDR3: CASSRRDRDDEQYF
length: 14; V: TRBV10-1; CDR3: CASSETGRRAEAFF
length: 16; V: TRBV5-1; CDR3: CASSPGQGGRNQPQHF
length: 12; V: TRBV11-1; CDR3: CASSMDRDGYTF
length: 15; V: TRBV19; CDR3: CASSPGDRLNTEAFF
length: 16; V: TRBV4-1; CDR3: CASSQDSRGRNNEQFF
length: 15; V: TRBV13; CDR3: CASSPTGGGGYEQYF
length: 15; V: TRBV5-6; CDR3: CASSSLTGGVGEAFF
length: 14; V: TRBV7-2; CDR3: CASSQRPGQGLPLF
length: 16; V: TRBV5-4; CDR3: CASSTGTSGGAHEQFF
length: 13; V: TRBV20-1; CDR3: CSASTGQRSPLHF
length: 14; V: TRBV19; CDR3: CASLDREKRNEAFF
length: 17; V: TRBV7-2; CDR3: CASSLGGGPSGLYEQYF
length: 14; V: TRBV28; CDR3: CASSEGPTNEKLFF
length: 15; V: TRBV5-5; CDR3: CASSFREDRAGEQFF
length: 11; V: TRBV15; CDR3: CATRVAEKLFF
length: 12; V: TRBV9; CDR3: CASSEAGGKAFF
length: 13; V: TRBV2; CDR3: CASSVRENQPQHF
length: 14; V: TRBV5-6; CDR3: CASSLDRAVGELFF
length: 15; V: TRBV6-6; CDR3: CASSYSVTGRTEAFF
length: 19; V: TRBV6-1; CDR3: CASSEEQGGEFATNEKLFF
length: 12; V: TRBV27; CDR3: CASSSGYETQYF
length: 14; V: TRBV3-1/TRBV3-2; CDR3: CASSLGQANTEAFF
length: 12; V: TRBV30; CDR3: CAWTGGPSPLHF
length: 13; V: TRBV25-1; CDR3: CASSENGAYEQYF
length: 14; V: TRBV5-4; CDR3: CASSLEGTRNEQYF
length: 15; V: TRBV19; CDR3: CASSIGGTLNSPLHF
length: 11; V: TRBV30; CDR3: CAWEIGGGYTF
length: 17; V: TRBV20-1; CDR3: CSASKSGGLPSTDTQYF
length: 16; V: TRBV10-2; CDR3: CASSEFKGASAYEQYF
length: 15; V: TRBV4-1; CDR3: CASSEVGLENTEAFF
length: 15; V: TRBV9; CDR3: CASSGTSGGYNEQFF
length: 18; V: TRBV28; CDR3: CASSFRRQGRRRGYEQYF